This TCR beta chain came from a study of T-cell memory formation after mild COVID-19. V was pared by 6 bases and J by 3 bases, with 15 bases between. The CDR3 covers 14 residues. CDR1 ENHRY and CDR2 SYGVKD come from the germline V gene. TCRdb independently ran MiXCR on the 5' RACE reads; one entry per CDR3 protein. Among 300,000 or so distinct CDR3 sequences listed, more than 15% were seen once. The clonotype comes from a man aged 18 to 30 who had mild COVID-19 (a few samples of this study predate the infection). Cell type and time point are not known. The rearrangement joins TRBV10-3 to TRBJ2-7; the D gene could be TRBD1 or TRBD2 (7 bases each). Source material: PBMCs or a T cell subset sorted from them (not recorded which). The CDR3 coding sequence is TGTGCCATCAGGACAGGGAGGGACAACTACGAGCAGTACTTC. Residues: CAIRTGRDNYEQYF.